This T cell receptor beta chain was captured in a study of blood T cell repertoires in COVID-19 (dated by TCRdb to the early 2020s). Notes on the research overall: Collaborator samples came from the United States, Italy and Spain and covered acute and convalescent phases of COVID-19. The material from the prospective study consisted of cDNA or gDNA derived from T cells, B-cell-depleted T cells, or PBMCs. Subjects who had been exposed to COVID-19, were actively infected with it, or had recovered from it provided the deeply sampled blood TCRbeta repertoires that made up the dataset. The repertoires were released in a freely available public database intended as a resource for research on the immune response to SARS-CoV-2. The samples were drawn from the first 160 participants of the ongoing ImmuneRACE study and from 1,254 subjects provided by 6 global collaborators. The sample metadata nearly always contained a de-identified subject ID, COVID-19 status, age in years and sex. Where HLA class I and class II types were available, the types were taken from metadata supplied by the sample provider, not from assay-based typing.

Points on this clone: Its specific antigen is unknown. No much larger clone exists at a distance of one base, and base qualities are not known.

Overall study results and their limits: The amount of clinical and demographic metadata varied by source and participant and was provided uncurated.

Based on the germline V gene (reference sequence), the CDR1 and CDR2 sequences are LNHDA and SQIVND. After removal of 5 bases from V and 0 bases from J, the junction retains 7 bases not matched to a gene. The CDR3 measures 17 amino acids from cysteine to phenylalanine. The read is trimmed to its CDR3 DNA, 51 bases read in frame from base 1. The immunoSEQ Assay, a bias-controlled multiplex PCR, was used to amplify TCRbeta CDR3 regions from genomic DNA. As for the original processing: Within the assay, amplification of reference gene primers was used to estimate how many nucleated cells each sample contained. To quantify the absolute abundance of each unique TCRbeta CDR3 rearrangement, sequence reads were collapsed and filtered. For each sample, productive Simpson clonality was calculated by taking the square root of Simpson's diversity index across productive rearrangements. The clones in this table, taken by TCRdb from immuneACCESS, are in-frame only. Not every clone is retained; where verified, under half of the shortfall comes from an unresolved V gene, and the cause of the rest is unknown. Clone size and V and J calls were adopted from that table, with D and trimming inferred from the DNA. The table for this sample lists 200,000 or so clones; roughly 85% of them were counted only once. The ten largest clones capture about 5% of the sample.

Collaborating institutions collected whole blood in K2EDTA tubes following their own protocols. For TCRbeta analysis, collaborators shipped samples in one of three forms: frozen whole blood, isolated PBMCs, or DNA extracted from either of those sample types. This clonotype was sampled from a woman aged 30 to 39 with acute or convalescent COVID-19. The V and J segments used are TRBV19 and TRBJ2-6; 7 central bases correspond to TRBD1. Sample: peripheral blood. The CDR3 reads as follows: CASSWTGTNSGANVLTF. In nucleotide form, the sequence is TGTGCCAGTAGTTGGACAGGAACTAACTCTGGGGCCAACGTCCTGACTTTC.